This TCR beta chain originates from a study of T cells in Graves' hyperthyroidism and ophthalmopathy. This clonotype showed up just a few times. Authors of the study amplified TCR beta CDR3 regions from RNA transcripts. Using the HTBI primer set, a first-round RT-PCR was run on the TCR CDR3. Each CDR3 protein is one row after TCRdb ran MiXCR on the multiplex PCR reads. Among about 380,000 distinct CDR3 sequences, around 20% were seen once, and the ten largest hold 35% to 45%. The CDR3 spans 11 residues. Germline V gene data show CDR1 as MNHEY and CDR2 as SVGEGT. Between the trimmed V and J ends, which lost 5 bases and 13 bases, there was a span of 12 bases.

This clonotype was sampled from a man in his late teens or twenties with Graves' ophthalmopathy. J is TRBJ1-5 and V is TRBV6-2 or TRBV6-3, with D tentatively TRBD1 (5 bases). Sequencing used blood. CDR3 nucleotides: TGTGCCAGCAGTGCCCATGGGGGTCAGCATTTT. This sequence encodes CASSAHGGQHF.